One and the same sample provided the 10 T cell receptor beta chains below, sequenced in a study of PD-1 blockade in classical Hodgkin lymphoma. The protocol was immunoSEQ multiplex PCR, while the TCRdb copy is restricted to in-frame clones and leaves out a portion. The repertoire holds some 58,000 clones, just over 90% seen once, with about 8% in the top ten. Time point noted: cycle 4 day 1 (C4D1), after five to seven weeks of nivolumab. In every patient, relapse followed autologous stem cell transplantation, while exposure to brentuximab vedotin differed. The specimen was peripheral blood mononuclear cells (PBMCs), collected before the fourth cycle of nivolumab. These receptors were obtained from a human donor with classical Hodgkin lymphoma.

CDR3 sequence: CASSIGGGNEKLFF. The CDR3 region has the DNA TGTGCCAGTAGTATCGGCGGGGGTAATGAAAAACTGTTTTTT. The chain joins TRBV19 to TRBJ1-4; D might be TRBD1 (5 bases). The V gene lost 3 bases and the J gene lost 4 bases, with 9 bases spanning the gap. The V gene's germline CDR1 is LNHDA and CDR2 SQIVND (reference sequence). The CDR3 is made up of 14 amino acids.

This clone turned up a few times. The CDR3 region has the DNA TGTGCCAGCTGGCGACAGGGACGAACTGAAGCTTTCTTT. Its translation is CASWRQGRTEAFF. This sequence joins TRBV6-5 and TRBJ1-1, with 7 bases aligning to TRBD1. J was trimmed by 5 bases and V by 8 bases; bases with no gene match: 8. This CDR3 comprises 13 residues. CDR1 is MNHEY, CDR2 SVGAGI, per germline.

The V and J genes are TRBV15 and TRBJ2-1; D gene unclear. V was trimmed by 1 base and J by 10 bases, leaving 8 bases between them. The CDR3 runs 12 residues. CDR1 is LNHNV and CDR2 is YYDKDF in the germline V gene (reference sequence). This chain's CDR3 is CATSRVGPEQFF. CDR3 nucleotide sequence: TGTGCCACCAGCAGAGTTGGCCCAGAGCAGTTCTTC.

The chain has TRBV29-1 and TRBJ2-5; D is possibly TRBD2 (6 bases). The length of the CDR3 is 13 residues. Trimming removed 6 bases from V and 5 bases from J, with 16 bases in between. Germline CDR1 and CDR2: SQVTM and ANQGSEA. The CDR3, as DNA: TGCAGCGTCCAACCACTAGCAGGGGAGACCCAGTACTTC. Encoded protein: CSVQPLAGETQYF.

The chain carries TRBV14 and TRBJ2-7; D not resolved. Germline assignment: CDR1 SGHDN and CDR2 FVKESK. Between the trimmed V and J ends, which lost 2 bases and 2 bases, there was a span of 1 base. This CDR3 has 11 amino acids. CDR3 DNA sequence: TGTGCCAGCAGCCAAACCTACGAGCAGTACTTC. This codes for CASSQTYEQYF.

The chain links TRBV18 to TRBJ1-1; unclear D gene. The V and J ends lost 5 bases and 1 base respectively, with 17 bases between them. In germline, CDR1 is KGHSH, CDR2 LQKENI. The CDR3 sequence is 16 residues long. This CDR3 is CASSSTLVIGNTEAFF. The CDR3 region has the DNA TGTGCCAGCTCATCAACACTGGTAATAGGGAACACTGAAGCTTTCTTT.

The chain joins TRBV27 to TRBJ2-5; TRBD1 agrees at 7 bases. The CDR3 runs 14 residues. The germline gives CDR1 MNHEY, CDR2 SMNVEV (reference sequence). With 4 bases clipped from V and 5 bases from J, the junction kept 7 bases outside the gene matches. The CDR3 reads CASSSTPTGETQYF. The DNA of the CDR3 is TGTGCCAGCAGTTCTACCCCGACAGGGGAGACCCAGTACTTC.

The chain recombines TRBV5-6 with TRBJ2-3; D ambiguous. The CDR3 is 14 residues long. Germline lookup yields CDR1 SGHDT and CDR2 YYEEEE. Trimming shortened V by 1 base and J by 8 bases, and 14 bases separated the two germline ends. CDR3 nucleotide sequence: TGTGCCAGCAGCTTGAATGTTGGAGTCGGTACGCAGTATTTT. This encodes CASSLNVGVGTQYF.

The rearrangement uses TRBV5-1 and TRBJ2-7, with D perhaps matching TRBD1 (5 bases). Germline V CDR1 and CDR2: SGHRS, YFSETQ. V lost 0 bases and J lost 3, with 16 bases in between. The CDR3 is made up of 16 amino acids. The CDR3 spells CASSLGAQGSVYEQYF. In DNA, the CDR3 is TGCGCCAGCAGCTTGGGGGCGCAGGGATCTGTCTACGAGCAGTACTTC.

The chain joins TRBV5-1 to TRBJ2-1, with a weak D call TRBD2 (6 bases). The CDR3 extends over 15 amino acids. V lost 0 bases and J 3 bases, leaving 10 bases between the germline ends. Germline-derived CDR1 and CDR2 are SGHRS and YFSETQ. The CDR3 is CASSLERAIYNEQFF. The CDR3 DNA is TGCGCCAGCAGCTTGGAGCGGGCGATCTACAATGAGCAGTTCTTC.